This T cell receptor beta chain came from a study of blood T cell repertoires in COVID-19. Across the study: PBMCs, B-cell-depleted T cells, or T cells provided the cDNA or gDNA that made up the material.

TCRdb keeps only in-frame clones here, not all; method: immunoSEQ multiplex PCR. This table has 95,000 to 150,000 clones, around 88% appearing once. CDR3 length equals 15 residues. The junction had 8 bases not matched to a gene; V was cut back by 6 bases and J by 4 bases. Germline V gene data show CDR1 as SGDLS and CDR2 as YYNGEE. The chain has TRBV9 and TRBJ2-3, with 10 nucleotides matching TRBD2. Source material: peripheral blood. The receptor was isolated from a woman aged 45-59 years with active or convalescent COVID-19. This CDR3 reads CASTKQGTSADTQYF. The CDR3 region has the DNA TGTGCCAGCACCAAACAGGGGACTAGCGCAGATACGCAGTATTTT.